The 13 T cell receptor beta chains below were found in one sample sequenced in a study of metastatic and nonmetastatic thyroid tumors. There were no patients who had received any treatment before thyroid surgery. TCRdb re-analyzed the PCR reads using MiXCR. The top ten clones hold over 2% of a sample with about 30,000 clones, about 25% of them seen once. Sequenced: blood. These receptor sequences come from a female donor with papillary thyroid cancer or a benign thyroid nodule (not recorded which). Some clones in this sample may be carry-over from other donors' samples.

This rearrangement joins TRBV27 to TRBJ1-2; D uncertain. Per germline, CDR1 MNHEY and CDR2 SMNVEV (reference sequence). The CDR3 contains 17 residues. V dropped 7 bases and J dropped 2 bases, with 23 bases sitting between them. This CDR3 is CASTSLERVGWNYGYTF. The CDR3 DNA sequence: TGTGCCAGCACTTCCTTGGAACGGGTTGGGTGGAACTATGGCTACACCTTC.

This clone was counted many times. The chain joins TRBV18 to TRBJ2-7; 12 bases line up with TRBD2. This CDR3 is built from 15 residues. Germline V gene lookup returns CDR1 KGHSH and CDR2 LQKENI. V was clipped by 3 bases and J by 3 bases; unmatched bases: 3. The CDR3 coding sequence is TGTGCCAGCTCACCTGGACTAGCGGGGTACTACGAGCAGTACTTC. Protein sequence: CASSPGLAGYYEQYF. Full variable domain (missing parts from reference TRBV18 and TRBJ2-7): NAGVMQNPRHLVRRRGQEARLRCSPMKGHSHVYWYRQLPEEGLKFMVYLQKENIIDESGMPKERFSAEFPKEGPSILRIQQVVRGDSAAYFCASSPGLAGYYEQYFGPGTRLTVT.

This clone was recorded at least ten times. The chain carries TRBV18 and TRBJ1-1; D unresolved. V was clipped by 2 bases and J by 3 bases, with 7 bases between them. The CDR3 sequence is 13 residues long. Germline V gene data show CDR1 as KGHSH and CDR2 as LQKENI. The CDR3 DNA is TGTGCCAGCTCACCAGGAATTCACACTGAAGCTTTCTTT. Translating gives CASSPGIHTEAFF.

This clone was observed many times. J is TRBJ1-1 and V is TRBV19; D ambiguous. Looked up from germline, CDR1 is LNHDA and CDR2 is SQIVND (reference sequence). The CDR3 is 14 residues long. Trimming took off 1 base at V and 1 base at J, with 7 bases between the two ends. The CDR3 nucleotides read TGTGCCAGTAGTATAGTCGACCAGAACACTGAAGCTTTCTTT. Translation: CASSIVDQNTEAFF.

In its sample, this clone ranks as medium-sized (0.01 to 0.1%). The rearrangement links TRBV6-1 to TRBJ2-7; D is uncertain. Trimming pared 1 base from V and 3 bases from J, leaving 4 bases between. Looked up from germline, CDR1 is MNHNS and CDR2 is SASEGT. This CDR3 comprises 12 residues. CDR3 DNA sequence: TGTGCCAGCAGTGAAGTGGACTACGAGCAGTACTTC. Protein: CASSEVDYEQYF.

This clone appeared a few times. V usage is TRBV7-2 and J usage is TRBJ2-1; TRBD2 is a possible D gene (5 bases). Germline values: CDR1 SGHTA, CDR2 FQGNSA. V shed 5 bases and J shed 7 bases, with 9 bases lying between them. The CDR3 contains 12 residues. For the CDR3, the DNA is TGTGCCAGCAGCCCGACTATGAATGAGCAGTTCTTC. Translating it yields CASSPTMNEQFF.

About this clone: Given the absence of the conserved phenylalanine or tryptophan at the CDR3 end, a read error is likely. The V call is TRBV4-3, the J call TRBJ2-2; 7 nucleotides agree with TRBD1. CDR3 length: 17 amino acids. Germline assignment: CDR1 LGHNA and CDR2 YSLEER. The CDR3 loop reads CASTSTTGATNTGELFL. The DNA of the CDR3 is TGCGCCAGCACCTCAACTACAGGGGCTACGAACACAGGGGAGCTGTTTTTA.

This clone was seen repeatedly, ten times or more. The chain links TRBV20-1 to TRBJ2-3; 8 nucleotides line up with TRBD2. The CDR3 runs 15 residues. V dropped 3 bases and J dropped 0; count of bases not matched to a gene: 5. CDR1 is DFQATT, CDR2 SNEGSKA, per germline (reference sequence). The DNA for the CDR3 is TGCAGTGCTAGTGGGCGGGAGGCGAGCACAGATACGCAGTATTTT. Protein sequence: CSASGREASTDTQYF.

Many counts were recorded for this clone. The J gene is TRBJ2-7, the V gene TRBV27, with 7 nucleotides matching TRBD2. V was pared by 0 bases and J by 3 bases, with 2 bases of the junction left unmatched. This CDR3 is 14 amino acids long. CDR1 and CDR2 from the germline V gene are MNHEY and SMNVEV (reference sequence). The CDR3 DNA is TGTGCCAGCAGTTTATCTTTAGCGGGCTACGAGCAGTACTTC. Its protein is CASSLSLAGYEQYF.

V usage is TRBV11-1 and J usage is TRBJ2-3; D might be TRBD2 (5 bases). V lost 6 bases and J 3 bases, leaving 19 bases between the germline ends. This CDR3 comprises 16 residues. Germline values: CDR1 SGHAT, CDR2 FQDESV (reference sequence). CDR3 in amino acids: CASRPGNGVSTDTQYF. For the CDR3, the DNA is TGTGCCAGCAGACCGGGAAATGGAGTTTCGACAGATACGCAGTATTTT. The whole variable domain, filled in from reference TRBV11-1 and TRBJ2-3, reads EAEVAQSPRYKITEKSQAVAFWCDPISGHATLYWYRQILGQGPELLVQFQDESVVDDSQLPKDRFSAERLKGVDSTLKIQPAELGDSAMYLCASRPGNGVSTDTQYFGPGTRLTVL.

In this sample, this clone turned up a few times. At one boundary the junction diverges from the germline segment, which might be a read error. The CDR3: CSSSNLGGTGCSHEQYF. In nucleotides, the CDR3 is TGTTCCAGCAGCAACTTAGGGGGGACAGGGTGCTCCCACGAGCAGTACTTC. The V call is TRBV11-2, the J call TRBJ2-7; TRBD1 aligns across 9 bases. The CDR3 contains 17 residues. The V gene's germline CDR1 is SGHAT and CDR2 FQNNGV.

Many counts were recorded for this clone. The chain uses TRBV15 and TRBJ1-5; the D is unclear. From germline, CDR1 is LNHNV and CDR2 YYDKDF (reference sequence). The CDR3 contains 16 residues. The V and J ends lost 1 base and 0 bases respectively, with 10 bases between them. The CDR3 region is CATSRVRNNSNQPQHF. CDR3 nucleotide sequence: TGTGCCACCAGCAGAGTACGTAATAATAGCAATCAGCCCCAGCATTTT.

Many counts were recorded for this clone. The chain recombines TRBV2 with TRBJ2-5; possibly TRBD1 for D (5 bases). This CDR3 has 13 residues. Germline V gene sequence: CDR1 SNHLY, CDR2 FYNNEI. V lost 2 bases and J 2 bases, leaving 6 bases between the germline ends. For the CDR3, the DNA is TGTGCCAGCAGTGAAAGACAGCAAGAGACCCAGTACTTC. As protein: CASSERQQETQYF.